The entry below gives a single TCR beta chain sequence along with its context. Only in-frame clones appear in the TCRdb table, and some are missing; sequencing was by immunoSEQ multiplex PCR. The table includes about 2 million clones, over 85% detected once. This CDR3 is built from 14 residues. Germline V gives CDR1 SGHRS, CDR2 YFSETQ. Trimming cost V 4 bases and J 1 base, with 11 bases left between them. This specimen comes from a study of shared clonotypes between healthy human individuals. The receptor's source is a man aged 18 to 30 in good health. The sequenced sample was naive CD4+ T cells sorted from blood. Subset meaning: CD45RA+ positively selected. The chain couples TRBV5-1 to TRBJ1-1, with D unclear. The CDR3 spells CASSTQDGNTEAFF. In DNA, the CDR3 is TGCGCCAGCAGCACCCAGGACGGGAACACTGAAGCTTTCTTT.